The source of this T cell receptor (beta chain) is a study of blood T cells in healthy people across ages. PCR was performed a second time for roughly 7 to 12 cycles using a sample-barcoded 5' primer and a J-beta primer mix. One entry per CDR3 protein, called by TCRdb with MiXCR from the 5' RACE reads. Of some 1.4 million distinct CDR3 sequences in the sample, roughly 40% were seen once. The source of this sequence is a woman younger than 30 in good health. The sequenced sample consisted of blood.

CDR3 protein: CASSASRTLHSNEQFF. CDR3 sequence (DNA): TGTGCCAGCAGTGCGTCCCGGACCCTTCATAGCAATGAGCAGTTCTTC. The chain joins TRBV6-4 to TRBJ2-1; no definite D call. This CDR3 region has 16 residues. The germline V gene encodes CDR1 MRHNA and CDR2 SNTAGT. The V gene lost 4 bases and the J gene lost 6 bases, with 19 bases spanning the gap.